Presented here are 17 T cell receptor beta chains from one specimen sequenced in a study of Graves' ophthalmopathy and Graves' hyperthyroidism. Amplified material comprised TCR beta CDR3 regions derived from RNA transcripts. First-round RT-PCR with HTBI primers preceded a second-round multiplex PCR. TCRdb reanalysed the multiplex PCR reads using MiXCR and keeps one entry per CDR3 protein. The sample consists of hundreds of thousands of distinct CDR3 sequences, 20% to 25% of them appearing once. The sequencing sample was made of peripheral blood. Receptors originate from a woman between 18 and 29 years old with stable Graves' hyperthyroidism.

This clonotype was seen at least ten times. The chain links TRBV6-5 to TRBJ1-3, with 8 bases lining up with TRBD1. In germline, CDR1 is MNHEY, CDR2 SVGAGI. J was trimmed by 4 bases and V by 2 bases; bases with no gene match: 7. This CDR3 is 16 amino acids long. CDR3: CASSYGPGGSGNTIYF. CDR3 coding DNA: TGTGCCAGCAGTTACGGGCCAGGGGGCTCGGGAAACACCATATATTTT.

Note on this clonotype: A single base separates this from a much larger clone, so it may be a read error. This chain joins TRBV19 and TRBJ2-2, with 12 nucleotides matching TRBD2. The germline V gene encodes CDR1 LNHDA and CDR2 SQIVND (reference sequence). CDR3 length equals 16 residues. The CDR3 nucleotides are TGTGCCAGTACCCCGGGACTAGCGGGTAACACCGGGGAGCTGGTTTTT. Amino acids: CASTPGLAGNTGELVF.

Ten or more counts support this clonotype. The chain joins TRBV12-3 or TRBV12-4 to TRBJ1-5; TRBD1 might be the D (5 bases). V was pared by 4 bases and J by 7 bases, with 26 bases between. This CDR3 is built from 18 residues. The CDR3 is CASSSTTDIRQRGQPQHF. The CDR3, as DNA: TGTGCCAGCAGTTCGACTACGGACATCCGACAAAGAGGGCAGCCCCAGCATTTT.

This clonotype occurred many times. The CDR3 sequence is CATNIDRPGGTYEQYF. The DNA for the CDR3 is TGTGCCACCAACATTGATCGGCCAGGGGGAACTTACGAGCAGTACTTC. The J gene is TRBJ2-7, the V gene TRBV24-1; TRBD1 agrees at 7 bases. Losses at the gene ends were 8 bases for V and 4 bases for J; bases not matched to a gene: 16. The CDR3 spans 16 residues. Per germline, CDR1 KGHDR and CDR2 SFDVKD.

This clonotype showed up many times. The V gene is TRBV20-1, the J gene TRBJ1-1; D gene ambiguous. Looked up from germline, CDR1 is DFQATT and CDR2 is SNEGSKA (reference sequence). The CDR3 spans 11 residues. Trimming removed 2 bases at V and 4 bases at J, with 5 bases between. The CDR3 DNA sequence: TGCAGTGCTAGAAGTAGCACTGAAGCTTTCTTT. Its protein product is CSARSSTEAFF.

This clonotype has a count of ten or more. The chain employs TRBV6-2 or TRBV6-3 and TRBJ2-7, with 7 bases aligning to TRBD1. The ends lost 6 bases at V and 5 bases at J; junction bases unmatched: 13. This CDR3 region has 15 residues. Germline V CDR1 and CDR2: MNHEY, SVGEGT. CDR3 nucleotides: TGTGCCAGCAGCTACCGAACACAGGGGATCCACGAGCAGTACTTC. Its protein product is CASSYRTQGIHEQYF.

There are many counts of this clonotype. This may be a read error, as it is one base from a much larger clone. The chain couples TRBV6-2 or TRBV6-3 to TRBJ1-5; 10 nucleotides match TRBD1. CDR1 MNHEY and CDR2 SVGEGT come from the germline V gene. This CDR3 contains 15 residues. The CDR3 loop is CASSFGTGANQSQHF. CDR3 DNA: TGTGCCAGCAGTTTTGGGACAGGGGCTAATCAGTCCCAGCATTTT.

The sample holds many counts of this clonotype. The chain carries TRBV6-5 and TRBJ1-1; D unclear. Germline CDR1 is MNHEY and CDR2 is SVGAGI. The CDR3 is 11 residues long. Trimming removed 3 bases from V and 7 bases from J, with 6 bases in between. The CDR3 region is CASSYMDEAFF. CDR3 sequence (DNA): TGTGCCAGCAGTTATATGGATGAAGCTTTCTTT.

This sequence joins TRBV6-5 and TRBJ1-1; the D is unclear. Germline V gives CDR1 MNHEY, CDR2 SVGAGI. The CDR3 is 12 residues long. Trimming removed 2 bases from V and 8 bases from J, with 9 bases in between. The CDR3 nucleotides are TGTGCCAGCAGTTACACCGTGGGAGAAGCTTTCTTT. Encoded protein: CASSYTVGEAFF.

Worth noting for this clonotype: The junction differs from germline at one of its ends, possibly a read error. This chain joins TRBV12-3 or TRBV12-4 and TRBJ2-5, with 7 bases aligning to TRBD2. There are 14 residues in the CDR3. CDR3 sequence reads: CASGPRDYQEAQYF. DNA of the CDR3: TGTGCCAGCGGCCCGAGGGACTACCAAGAGGCCCAGTACTTC.

This clonotype was recorded at least ten times. The chain combines TRBV20-1 with TRBJ2-5; 10 bases line up with TRBD2. The germline V gene has CDR1 DFQATT and CDR2 SNEGSKA (reference sequence). The CDR3 runs 14 residues. The V and J ends lost 2 bases and 5 bases, in that order; junction bases with no gene match: 5. CDR3 residues: CSARPTSGLETQYF. The CDR3 region has the DNA TGCAGTGCTAGACCGACTAGCGGGCTGGAGACCCAGTACTTC.

Of note for this clonotype: A read error is possible here, since a much larger clone lies one base away. V is TRBV28 and J is TRBJ1-1; D gene ambiguous. The CDR3 spans 14 residues. Germline loops: CDR1 MDHEN, CDR2 SYDVKM. Between the trimmed V and J ends, which lost 0 bases and 2 bases, there was a span of 7 bases. The CDR3 nucleotides read TGTGCCAGCAGTTTATGGGCAGATAACACTGAAGCTTTCTTT. Protein: CASSLWADNTEAFF.

The rearrangement joins TRBV18 to TRBJ1-1; tentative D call: TRBD1 (5 bases). This CDR3 region has 13 residues. Trimming cost V 6 bases and J 3 bases, with 11 bases left between them. The V gene's germline CDR1 is KGHSH and CDR2 LQKENI. The CDR3 spells CASSPDRHTEAFF. The CDR3 nucleotides are TGTGCCAGCTCGCCCGACAGACACACTGAAGCTTTCTTT.

This clonotype has a handful of counts. The chain recombines TRBV2 with TRBJ2-7; no clear D. Trimming shortened V by 3 bases and J by 5 bases, and 14 bases separated the two germline ends. Germline V gene sequence: CDR1 SNHLY, CDR2 FYNNEI. The CDR3 contains 14 residues. The CDR3 DNA reads as TGTGCCAGCAGTGAGGTCAGGTCAGACCACGAGCAGTACTTC. This encodes CASSEVRSDHEQYF. Combining the CDR3 with reference TRBV2 and TRBJ2-7 gives the whole variable domain EPEVTQTPSHQVTQMGQEVILRCVPISNHLYFYWYRQILGQKVEFLVSFYNNEISEKSEIFDDQFSVERPDGSNFTLKIRSTKLEDSAMYFCASSEVRSDHEQYFGPGTRLTVT.

The J gene is TRBJ2-2, the V gene TRBV24-1; D is possibly TRBD1 (6 bases). The CDR3 runs to 16 residues. Germline V CDR1 and CDR2: KGHDR, SFDVKD. Trimming left V 2 bases short and J 3 bases short, with 12 bases between. The CDR3 loop reads CATSDWMTGDTGELFF. The CDR3 nucleotides read TGTGCCACCAGTGATTGGATGACAGGCGACACCGGGGAGCTGTTTTTT.

A single count supports this clonotype. This sequence joins TRBV6-2 or TRBV6-3 and TRBJ2-7; 9 bases match TRBD1. V lost 5 bases and J lost 5; bases outside the gene matches: 10. Germline V CDR1 and CDR2: MNHEY, SVGEGT. The CDR3 length is 15 residues. The CDR3 region has the DNA TGTGCCAGCAGTACCCTGGACAGGGGAGGCAACGAGCAGTACTTC. Amino acids: CASSTLDRGGNEQYF.

This clonotype was seen ten or more times. This chain uses TRBV24-1 with TRBJ2-5; D is uncertain. The CDR3 length is 15 residues. Germline loops: CDR1 KGHDR, CDR2 SFDVKD. V shed 4 bases and J shed 4 bases, with 15 bases lying between them. For the CDR3, the DNA is TGTGCCACCAGTGACCCAGGCCACGGTCCAGAGACCCAGTACTTC. Its translation is CATSDPGHGPETQYF.